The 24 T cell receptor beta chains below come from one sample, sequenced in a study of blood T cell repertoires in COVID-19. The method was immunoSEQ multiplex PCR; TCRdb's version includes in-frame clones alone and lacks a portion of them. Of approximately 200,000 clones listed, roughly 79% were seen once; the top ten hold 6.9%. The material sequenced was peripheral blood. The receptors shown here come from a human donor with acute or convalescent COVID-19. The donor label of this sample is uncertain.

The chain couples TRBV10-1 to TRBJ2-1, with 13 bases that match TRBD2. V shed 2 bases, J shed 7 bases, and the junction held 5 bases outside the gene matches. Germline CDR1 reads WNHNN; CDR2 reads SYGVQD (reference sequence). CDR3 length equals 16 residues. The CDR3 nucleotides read TGCGCCAGCAGTGAGAGTGGGACTAGCGGGAAGAATGAGCAGTTCTTC. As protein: CASSESGTSGKNEQFF.

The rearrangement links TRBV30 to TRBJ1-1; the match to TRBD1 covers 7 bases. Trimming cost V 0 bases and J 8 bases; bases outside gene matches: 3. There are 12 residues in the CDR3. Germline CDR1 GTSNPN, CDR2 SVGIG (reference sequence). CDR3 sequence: CAWSVEDREAFF. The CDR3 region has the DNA TGTGCCTGGAGTGTTGAGGACAGGGAAGCTTTCTTT.

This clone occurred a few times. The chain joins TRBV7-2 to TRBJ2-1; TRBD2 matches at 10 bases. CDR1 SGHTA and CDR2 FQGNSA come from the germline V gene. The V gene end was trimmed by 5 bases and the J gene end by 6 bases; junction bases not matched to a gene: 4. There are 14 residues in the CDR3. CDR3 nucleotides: TGTGCCAGCAGCCTCGGACTAGCGGTCAATGAGCAGTTCTTC. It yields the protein CASSLGLAVNEQFF.

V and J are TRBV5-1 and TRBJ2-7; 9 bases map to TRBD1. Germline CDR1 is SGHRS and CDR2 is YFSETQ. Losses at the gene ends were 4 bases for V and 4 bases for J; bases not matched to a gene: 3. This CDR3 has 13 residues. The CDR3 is CASSTGGWYEQYF. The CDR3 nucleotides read TGCGCCAGCAGCACAGGGGGCTGGTACGAGCAGTACTTC. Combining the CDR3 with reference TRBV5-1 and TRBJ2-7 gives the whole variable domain KAGVTQTPRYLIKTRGQQVTLSCSPISGHRSVSWYQQTPGQGLQFLFEYFSETQRNKGNFPGRFSGRQFSNSRSEMNVSTLELGDSALYLCASSTGGWYEQYFGPGTRLTVT.

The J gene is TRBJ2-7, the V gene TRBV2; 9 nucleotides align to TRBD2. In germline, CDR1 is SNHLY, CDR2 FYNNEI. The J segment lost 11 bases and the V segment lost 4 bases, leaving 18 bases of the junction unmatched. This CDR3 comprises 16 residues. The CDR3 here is CASSAQAGGPVALEYF. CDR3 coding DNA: TGTGCCAGCAGTGCCCAGGCGGGAGGGCCCGTGGCGCTGGAGTACTTC.

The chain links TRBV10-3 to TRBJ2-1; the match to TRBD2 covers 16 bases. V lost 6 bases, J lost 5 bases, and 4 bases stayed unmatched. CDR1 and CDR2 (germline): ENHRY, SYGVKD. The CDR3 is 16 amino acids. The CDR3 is CAIRGTSGRGNNEQFF. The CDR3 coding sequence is TGTGCCATCAGAGGGACTAGCGGGAGGGGGAACAATGAGCAGTTCTTC.

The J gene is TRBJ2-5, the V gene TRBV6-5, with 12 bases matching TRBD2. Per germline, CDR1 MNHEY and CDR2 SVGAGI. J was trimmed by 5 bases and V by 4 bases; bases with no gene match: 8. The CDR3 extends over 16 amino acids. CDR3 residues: CASSSTGLAGLETQYF. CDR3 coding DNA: TGTGCCAGCAGTTCCACCGGACTAGCGGGATTGGAGACCCAGTACTTC.

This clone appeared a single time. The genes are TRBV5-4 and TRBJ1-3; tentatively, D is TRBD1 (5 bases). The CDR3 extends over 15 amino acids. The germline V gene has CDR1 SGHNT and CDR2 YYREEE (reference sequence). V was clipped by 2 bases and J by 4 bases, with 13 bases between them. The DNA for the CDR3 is TGTGCCAGCAGCTTCTCGGCAGGGTCAGGAAACACCATATATTTT. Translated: CASSFSAGSGNTIYF.

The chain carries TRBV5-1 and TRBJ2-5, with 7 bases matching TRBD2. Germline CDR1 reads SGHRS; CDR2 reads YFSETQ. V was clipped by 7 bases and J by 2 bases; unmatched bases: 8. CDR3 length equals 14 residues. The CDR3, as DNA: TGCGCCAGCGGAGTGGCGGGAGCGCAAGAGACCCAGTACTTC. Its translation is CASGVAGAQETQYF.

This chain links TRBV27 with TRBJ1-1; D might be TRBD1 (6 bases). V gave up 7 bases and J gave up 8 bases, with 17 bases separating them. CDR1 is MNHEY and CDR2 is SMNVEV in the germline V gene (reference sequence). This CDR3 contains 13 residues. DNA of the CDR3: TGTGCCAGCAATTCACCAGCGACAGGAGAAGCTTTCTTT. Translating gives CASNSPATGEAFF.

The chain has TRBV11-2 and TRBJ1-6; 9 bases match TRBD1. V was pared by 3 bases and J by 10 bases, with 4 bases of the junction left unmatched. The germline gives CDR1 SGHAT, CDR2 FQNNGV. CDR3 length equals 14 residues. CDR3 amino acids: CASSFNRGQSPLHF. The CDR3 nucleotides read TGTGCCAGCAGCTTTAACAGGGGGCAGTCACCCCTCCACTTT.

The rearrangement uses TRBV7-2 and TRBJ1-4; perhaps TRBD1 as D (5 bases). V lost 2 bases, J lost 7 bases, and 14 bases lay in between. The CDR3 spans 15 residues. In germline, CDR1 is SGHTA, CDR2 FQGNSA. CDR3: CASSLSGARGEKLFF. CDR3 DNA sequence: TGTGCCAGCAGCTTAAGTGGGGCGCGAGGTGAAAAACTGTTTTTT.

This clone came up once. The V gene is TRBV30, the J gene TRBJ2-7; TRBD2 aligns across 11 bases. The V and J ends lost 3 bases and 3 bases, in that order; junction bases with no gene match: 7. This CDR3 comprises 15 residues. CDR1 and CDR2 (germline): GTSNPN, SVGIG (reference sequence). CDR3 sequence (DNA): TGTGCCTGGAGCCCACTAGCGGGAGCTCACTACGAGCAGTACTTC. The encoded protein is CAWSPLAGAHYEQYF. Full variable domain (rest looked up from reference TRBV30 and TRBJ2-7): SQTIHQWPATLVQPVGSPLSLECTVEGTSNPNLYWYRQAAGRGLQLLFYSVGIGQISSEVPQNLSASRPQDRQFILSSKKLLLSDSGFYLCAWSPLAGAHYEQYFGPGTRLTVT.

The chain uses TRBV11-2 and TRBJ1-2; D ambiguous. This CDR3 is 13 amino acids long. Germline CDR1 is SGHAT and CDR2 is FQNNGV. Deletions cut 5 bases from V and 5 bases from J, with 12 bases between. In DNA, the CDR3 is TGTGCCAGCAGCCCTCCGACTGGTTATGGCTACACCTTC. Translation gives CASSPPTGYGYTF.

The DNA of the CDR3 is TGTGCCACCAGGGCTGCGGGGCCTACCGGGGAGCTGTTTTTT. Its protein is CATRAAGPTGELFF. The V call is TRBV24-1, the J call TRBJ2-2; D is possibly TRBD2 (6 bases). Germline V gene sequence: CDR1 KGHDR, CDR2 SFDVKD. The CDR3 extends over 14 amino acids. The V gene lost 7 bases and the J gene lost 5 bases, with 13 bases spanning the gap.

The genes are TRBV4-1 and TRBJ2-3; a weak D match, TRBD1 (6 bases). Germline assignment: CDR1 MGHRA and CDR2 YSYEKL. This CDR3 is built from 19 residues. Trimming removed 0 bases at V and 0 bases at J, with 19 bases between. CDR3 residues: CASSQEVFWGLGSTDTQYF. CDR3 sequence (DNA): TGCGCCAGCAGCCAAGAAGTGTTTTGGGGGCTAGGTAGCACAGATACGCAGTATTTT.

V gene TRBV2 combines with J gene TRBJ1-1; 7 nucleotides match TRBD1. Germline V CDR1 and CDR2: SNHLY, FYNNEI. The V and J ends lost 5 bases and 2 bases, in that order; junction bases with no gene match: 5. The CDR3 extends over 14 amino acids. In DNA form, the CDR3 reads TGTGCCAGCAGTCAGACAGGGCTAAACACTGAAGCTTTCTTT. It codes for CASSQTGLNTEAFF.

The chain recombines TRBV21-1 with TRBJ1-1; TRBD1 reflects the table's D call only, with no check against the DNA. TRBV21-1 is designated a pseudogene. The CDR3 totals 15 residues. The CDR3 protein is CASLGTGYRGTEAFF. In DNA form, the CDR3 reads TGTGCCAGTTTAGGGACAGGGTATCGGGGCACTGAAGCTTTCTTT.

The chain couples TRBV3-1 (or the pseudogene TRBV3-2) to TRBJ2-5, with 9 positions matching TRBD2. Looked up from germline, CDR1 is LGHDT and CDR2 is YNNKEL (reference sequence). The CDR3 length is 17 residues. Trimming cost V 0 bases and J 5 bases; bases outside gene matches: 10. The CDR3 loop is CASSQDRTSVPGETQYF. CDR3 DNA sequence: TGTGCCAGCAGCCAAGATAGGACTAGCGTCCCCGGGGAGACCCAGTACTTC.

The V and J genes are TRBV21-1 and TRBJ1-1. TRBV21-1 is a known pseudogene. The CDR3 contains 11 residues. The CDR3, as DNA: TGTGCCAGCAGCAAAGCTTCGCGGGCTTTCTTT. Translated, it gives CASSKASRAFF.

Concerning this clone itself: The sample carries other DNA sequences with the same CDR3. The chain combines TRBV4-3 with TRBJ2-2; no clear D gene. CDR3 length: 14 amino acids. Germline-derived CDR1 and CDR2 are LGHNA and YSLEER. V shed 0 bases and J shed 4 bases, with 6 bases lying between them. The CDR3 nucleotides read TGCGCCAGCAGCCAAGATCCGGGCACCGGGGAGCTGTTTTTT. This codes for CASSQDPGTGELFF.

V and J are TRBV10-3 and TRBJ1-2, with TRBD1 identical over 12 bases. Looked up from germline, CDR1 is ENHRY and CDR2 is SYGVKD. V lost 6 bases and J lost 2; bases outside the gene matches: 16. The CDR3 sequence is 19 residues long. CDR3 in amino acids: CAIRSEGRDRGLRNYGYTF. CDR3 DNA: TGTGCCATCAGAAGCGAGGGCCGGGACAGGGGGCTCAGGAACTATGGCTACACCTTC.

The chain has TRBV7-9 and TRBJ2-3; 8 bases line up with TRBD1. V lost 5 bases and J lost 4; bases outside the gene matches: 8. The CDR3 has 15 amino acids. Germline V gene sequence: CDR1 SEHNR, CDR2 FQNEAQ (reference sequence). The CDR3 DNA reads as TGTGCCAGCAGCCGACGTTCAGGGGGCGCAGATACGCAGTATTTT. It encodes CASSRRSGGADTQYF.

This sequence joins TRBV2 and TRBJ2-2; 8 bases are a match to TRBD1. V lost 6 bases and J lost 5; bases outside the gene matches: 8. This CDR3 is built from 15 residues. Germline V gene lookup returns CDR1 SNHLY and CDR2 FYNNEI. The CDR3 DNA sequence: TGTGCCAGCAGACCCGACAGGGGAAGGACCGGGGAGCTGTTTTTT. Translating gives CASRPDRGRTGELFF.